The clone carrying this TCR beta chain showed up many times. What it binds is unknown. Germline V gene data show CDR1 as SGHDN and CDR2 as FVKESK. This CDR3 comprises 15 residues. The V end was cut by 0 bases, the J end by 3 bases, with 11 bases between. It was with a sample-barcoded 5' primer and a J-beta primer mix that a second PCR of about 7 to 12 cycles was run. TCRdb fed the 5' RACE reads into MiXCR, producing one record per CDR3 protein. The sample consists of hundreds of thousands of distinct CDR3 sequences, approximately 30% of them appearing once. This record comes from a study of blood T cells in healthy people across ages. Study-wide results and caveats: Naive CD4+ cell counts and diversity both ran higher in long-lived than in aged donors. Estimates of diversity drawn from one million T cells were considered underestimates.

The rearrangement uses TRBV14 and TRBJ1-1; no reliable D call. The TCR sequence derives from a woman of 80 years or more in good health. The sample taken for sequencing was blood. CDR3 sequence: CASSQDHGGDTEAFF. CDR3 in DNA: TGTGCCAGCAGCCAAGATCATGGCGGGGACACTGAAGCTTTCTTT.